This TCR beta chain originates from a study of cytomegalovirus exposure and HLA in healthy donors. Study-level background: Later analysis reported that the approximately 120 validation repertoires shared the platform of the 650 to 700 first-cohort repertoires.

Using immunoSEQ multiplex PCR, the repertoire was profiled, and TCRdb retains in-frame clones only, with some absent. This sample has roughly 200,000 clones; 81% occur once, and the top ten carry around 1.2%. This CDR3 has 14 amino acids. V was clipped by 3 bases and J by 5 bases, with 14 bases between them. In germline, CDR1 is MNHEY, CDR2 SMNVEV (reference sequence). Material for sequencing was PBMCs. The sequence was obtained from a woman in her twenties or thirties in good health and CMV-seronegative. The gene calls are TRBV27 and TRBJ2-7; weak D call: TRBD2 (6 bases). CDR3 in amino acids: CASSFRLASHEQYF. For the CDR3, the DNA is TGTGCCAGCAGTTTTAGGCTAGCGTCCCACGAGCAGTACTTC.